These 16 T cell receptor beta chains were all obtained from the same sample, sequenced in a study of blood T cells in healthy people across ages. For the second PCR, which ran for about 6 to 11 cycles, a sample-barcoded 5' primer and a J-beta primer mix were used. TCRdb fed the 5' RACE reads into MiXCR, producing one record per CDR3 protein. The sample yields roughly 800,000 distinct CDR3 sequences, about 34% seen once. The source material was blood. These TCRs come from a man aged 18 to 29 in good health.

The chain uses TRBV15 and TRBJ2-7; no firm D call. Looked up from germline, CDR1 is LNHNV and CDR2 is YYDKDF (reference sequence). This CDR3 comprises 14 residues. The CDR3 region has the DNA TGTGCTTCAAGTGAAACCATGGAATCCTACGAGCAGTACTTC. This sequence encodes CASSETMESYEQYF.

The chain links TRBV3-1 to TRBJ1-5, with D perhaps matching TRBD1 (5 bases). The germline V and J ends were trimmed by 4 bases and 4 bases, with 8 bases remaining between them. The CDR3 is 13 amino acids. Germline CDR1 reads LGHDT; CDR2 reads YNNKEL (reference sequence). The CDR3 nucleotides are TGTGCCAGCAGCCGAAGGGGTAATCAGCCCCAGCATTTT. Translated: CASSRRGNQPQHF.

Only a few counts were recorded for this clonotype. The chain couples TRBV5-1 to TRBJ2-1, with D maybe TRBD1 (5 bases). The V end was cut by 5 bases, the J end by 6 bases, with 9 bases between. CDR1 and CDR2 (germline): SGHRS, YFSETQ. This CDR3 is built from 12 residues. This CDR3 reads CASRDIFNEQFF. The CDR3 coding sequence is TGCGCCAGCAGGGACATCTTCAATGAGCAGTTCTTC.

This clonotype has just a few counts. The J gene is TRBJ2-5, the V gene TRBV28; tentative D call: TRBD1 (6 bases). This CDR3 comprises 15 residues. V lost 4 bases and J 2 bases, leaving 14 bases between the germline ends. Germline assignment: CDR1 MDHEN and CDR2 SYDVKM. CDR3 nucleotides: TGTGCCAGCAGTTCGGACAGAGAGTCACAAGAGACCCAGTACTTC. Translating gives CASSSDRESQETQYF.

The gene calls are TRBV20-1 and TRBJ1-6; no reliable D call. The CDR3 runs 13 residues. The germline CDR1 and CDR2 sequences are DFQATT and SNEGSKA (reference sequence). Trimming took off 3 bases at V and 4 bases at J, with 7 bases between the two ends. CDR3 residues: CSASAGYNSPLHF. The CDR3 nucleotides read TGCAGTGCTAGCGCCGGGTATAATTCACCCCTCCACTTT.

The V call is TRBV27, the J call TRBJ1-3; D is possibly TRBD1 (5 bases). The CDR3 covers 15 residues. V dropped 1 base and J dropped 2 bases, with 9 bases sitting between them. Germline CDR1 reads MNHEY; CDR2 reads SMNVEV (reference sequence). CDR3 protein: CASSLFGRAGNTIYF. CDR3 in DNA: TGTGCCAGCAGTTTATTCGGCAGGGCTGGAAACACCATATATTTT.

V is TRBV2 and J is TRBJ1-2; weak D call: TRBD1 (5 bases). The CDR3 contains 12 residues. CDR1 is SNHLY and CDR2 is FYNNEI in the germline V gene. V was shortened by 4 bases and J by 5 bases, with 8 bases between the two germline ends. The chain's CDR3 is CASSGGEYGYTF. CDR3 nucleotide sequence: TGTGCCAGCAGTGGGGGGGAGTATGGCTACACCTTC.

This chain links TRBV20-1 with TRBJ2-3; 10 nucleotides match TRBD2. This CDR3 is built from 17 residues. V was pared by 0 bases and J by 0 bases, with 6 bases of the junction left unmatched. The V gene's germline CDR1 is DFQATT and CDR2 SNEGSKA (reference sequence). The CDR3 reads CSARDRWTSGSTDTQYF. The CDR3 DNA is TGCAGTGCTAGAGATCGGTGGACTAGCGGTAGCACAGATACGCAGTATTTT.

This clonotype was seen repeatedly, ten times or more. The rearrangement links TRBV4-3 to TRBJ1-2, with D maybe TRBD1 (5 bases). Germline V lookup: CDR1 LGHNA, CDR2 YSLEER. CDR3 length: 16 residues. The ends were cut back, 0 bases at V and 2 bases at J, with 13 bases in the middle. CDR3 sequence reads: CASSQEFDSGNYGYTF. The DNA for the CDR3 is TGCGCCAGCAGCCAAGAATTTGACTCAGGGAACTATGGCTACACCTTC.

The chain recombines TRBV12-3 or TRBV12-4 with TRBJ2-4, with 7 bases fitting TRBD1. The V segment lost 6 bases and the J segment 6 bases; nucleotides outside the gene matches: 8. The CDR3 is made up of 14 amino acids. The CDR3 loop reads CASRPTGLTNIQYF. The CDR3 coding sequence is TGTGCCAGCAGGCCGACAGGGTTAACAAACATTCAGTACTTC.

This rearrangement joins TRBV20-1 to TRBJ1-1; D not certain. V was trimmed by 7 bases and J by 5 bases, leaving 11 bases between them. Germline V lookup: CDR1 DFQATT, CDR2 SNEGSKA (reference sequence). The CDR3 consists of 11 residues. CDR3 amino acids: CSGPVGTEAFF. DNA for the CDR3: TGCAGTGGACCGGTGGGGACTGAAGCTTTCTTT.

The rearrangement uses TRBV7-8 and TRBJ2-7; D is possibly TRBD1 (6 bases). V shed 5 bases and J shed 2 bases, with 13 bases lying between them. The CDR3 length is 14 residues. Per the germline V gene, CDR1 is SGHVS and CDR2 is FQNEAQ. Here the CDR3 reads CASSVRDTAYEQYF. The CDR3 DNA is TGTGCCAGCAGCGTCCGGGACACGGCCTACGAGCAGTACTTC. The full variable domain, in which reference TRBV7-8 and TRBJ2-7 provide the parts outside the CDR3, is GAGVSQSPRYKVAKRGQDVALRCDPISGHVSLFWYQQALGQGPEFLTYFQNEAQLDKSGLPSDRFFAERPEGSVSTLKIQRTQQEDSAVYLCASSVRDTAYEQYFGPGTRLTVT.

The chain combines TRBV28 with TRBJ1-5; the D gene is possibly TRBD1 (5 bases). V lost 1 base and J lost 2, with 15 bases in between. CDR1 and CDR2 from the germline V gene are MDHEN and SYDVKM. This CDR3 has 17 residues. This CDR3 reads CASSLLRGFSGNQPQHF. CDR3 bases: TGTGCCAGCAGTTTATTGCGGGGGTTTAGCGGCAATCAGCCCCAGCATTTT.

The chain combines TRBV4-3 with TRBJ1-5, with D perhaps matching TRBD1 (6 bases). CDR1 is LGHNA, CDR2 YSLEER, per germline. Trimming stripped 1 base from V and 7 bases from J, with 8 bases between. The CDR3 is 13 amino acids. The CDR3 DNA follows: TGCGCCAGCAGCCAAGTCAGGGGCCAGCCCCAGCATTTT. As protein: CASSQVRGQPQHF.

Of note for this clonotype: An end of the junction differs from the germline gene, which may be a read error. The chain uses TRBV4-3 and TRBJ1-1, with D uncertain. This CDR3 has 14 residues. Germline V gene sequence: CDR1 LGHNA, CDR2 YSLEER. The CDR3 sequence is CSSSRLAGNTEAFF. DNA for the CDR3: TGCTCCAGCAGCCGGCTGGCAGGGAACACTGAAGCTTTCTTT.

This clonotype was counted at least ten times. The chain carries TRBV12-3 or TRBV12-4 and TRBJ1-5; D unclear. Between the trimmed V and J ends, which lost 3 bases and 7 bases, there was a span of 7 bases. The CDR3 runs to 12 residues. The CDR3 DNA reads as TGTGCCAGCAGTTTCGGTGACCAGCCCCAGCATTTT. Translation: CASSFGDQPQHF.